Listed below are T cell receptor beta chains from one sample, sequenced in a study of blood T cell repertoires in COVID-19. TCRdb's copy holds only in-frame clones and misses some; the assay was immunoSEQ multiplex PCR. The table includes about 76,000 clones, 90% detected once. The sequencing sample was made of peripheral blood. These receptors came from a woman aged 50 to 60 in a cohort sampled during active COVID-19. The CDR3 runs from the conserved cysteine through the conserved F or W. A D gene is named only where the DNA matches it firmly. Expanded clones are given a class, and other clones once, few, many or no size at all.

clone_size	j_call	v_call	d_call	cdr3_nt	cdr3_aa
.	TRBJ1-3	TRBV6-1	TRBD1	TGTGCCAGCAGCGAACCTGGGACAGCCTCTGGAAACACCATATATTTT	CASSEPGTASGNTIYF
.	TRBJ2-2	TRBV19	.	TGTGCCAGTGAGGGTGGGGAGCTGTTTTTT	CASEGGELFF
.	TRBJ2-7	TRBV28	.	TGTGCCAGCAGGGACAGCTACGAGCAGTACTTC	CASRDSYEQYF
.	TRBJ2-7	TRBV27	.	TGTGCCAGCAGCTACCGGGAGAGTCTCTACGAGCAGTACTTC	CASSYRESLYEQYF
.	TRBJ2-1	TRBV24-1	TRBD2	TGTGCCACCAGTGATTCTGCGGGAGTAGCTTACAATGAGCAGTTCTTC	CATSDSAGVAYNEQFF
.	TRBJ2-1	TRBV9	TRBD2	TGTGCCAGCAGCGTACACGCTCGCGGGGGATACAATGAGCAGTTCTTC	CASSVHARGGYNEQFF
.	TRBJ2-1	TRBV28	TRBD2	TGTGCCAGCAGTTTTGGGACTAGCGGGAGAAATGGGGAGCAGTTCTTC	CASSFGTSGRNGEQFF
.	TRBJ2-3	TRBV7-2	TRBD1	TGTGCCAGCAGCCCGGACAGGATGAGCAATTCAGATACGCAGTATTTT	CASSPDRMSNSDTQYF
once	TRBJ2-5	TRBV27	TRBD2	TGTGCCAGCAGCCAACTAGCGGGAGGGCCTTGGGAGACCCAGTACTTC	CASSQLAGGPWETQYF
.	TRBJ2-5	TRBV28	.	TGTGCCAGCAGTAACTCGGACAGAAAGACCCAGTACTTC	CASSNSDRKTQYF
.	TRBJ2-3	TRBV3-1/TRBV3-2	TRBD2	TGTGCCAGCAGCTTTAGCGGGAATGGAGATACGCAGTATTTT	CASSFSGNGDTQYF
.	TRBJ2-1	TRBV28	TRBD2	TGTGCCAGCAGTCCTGGGGGACTAGCGGGAGTTGAGCAGTTCTTC	CASSPGGLAGVEQFF
.	TRBJ1-2	TRBV27	.	TGTGCCAGCAGTTGGAGCATGCGCTATGGCTACACCTTC	CASSWSMRYGYTF
.	TRBJ2-3	TRBV7-9	TRBD1	TGTGCCAGCAGCCCACAGGGGGATACGCAGTATTTT	CASSPQGDTQYF
once	TRBJ2-3	TRBV29-1	TRBD2	TGCAGCGTTGGCCTAGGGCGGGAGATAGATACGCAGTATTTT	CSVGLGREIDTQYF
.	TRBJ2-7	TRBV29-1	.	TGCAGCTACTTAAGGGGAAACTACGAGCAGTACTTC	CSYLRGNYEQYF
.	TRBJ2-5	TRBV3-1/TRBV3-2	.	TGTGCCAGCAGCCAAGTGCGGACTGTGCAAGAGACCCAGTACTTC	CASSQVRTVQETQYF
.	TRBJ2-1	TRBV19	TRBD2	TGTGCCAGTAGTCCGGGGCTAGCGGGATACAATGAGCAGTTCTTC	CASSPGLAGYNEQFF
.	TRBJ2-1	TRBV7-8	.	TGTGCCAGCAGCTTAATCCGGCCTAGCTCCTACAATGAGCAGTTCTTC	CASSLIRPSSYNEQFF
.	TRBJ2-3	TRBV28	.	TGTGCCAGCAGTTCCTACCTGACTGGGAGCCAAGTGAGCACAGATACGCAGTATTTT	CASSSYLTGSQVSTDTQYF
.	TRBJ1-1	TRBV5-8	.	TGTGCCAGCGTACTGAGGAACACTGAAGCTTTCTTT	CASVLRNTEAFF
once	TRBJ1-5	TRBV6-6	.	TGTGCCAGCACTCCAGGGTATACGGCCAATCAGCCCCAGCATTTT	CASTPGYTANQPQHF
.	TRBJ1-5	TRBV3-1/TRBV3-2	.	TGTGCCAGCAGCCAAGACGCGGGATCAAATCAGCCCCAGCATTTT	CASSQDAGSNQPQHF
.	TRBJ2-5	TRBV5-6	TRBD2	TGTGCCAGCAGCTTGGTAAGGGGACTAGCGGACCAAGAGACCCAGTACTTC	CASSLVRGLADQETQYF
.	TRBJ1-1	TRBV24-1	.	TGTGCCACCAGTGATCATAGACAGCGGGGTAACACTGAAGCTTTCTTT	CATSDHRQRGNTEAFF
.	TRBJ1-1	TRBV5-1	.	TGCGCCAGCAGCTTGGGGGACAAGAACACTGAAGCTTTCTTT	CASSLGDKNTEAFF
.	TRBJ2-1	TRBV6-2/TRBV6-3	.	TGTGCCAGCAGTTACGAGGGGGGGGGCAATGAGCAGTTCTTC	CASSYEGGGNEQFF
.	TRBJ2-1	TRBV19	TRBD2	TGTGCCAGTAGGCGCGGGACTAGCGGGAAGGGTGAGCAGTTCTTC	CASRRGTSGKGEQFF
.	TRBJ2-1	TRBV3-1/TRBV3-2	TRBD2	TGTGCCAGCAGTCCCAGACTAGCGCAGAGCTCCTACAATGAGCAGTTCTTC	CASSPRLAQSSYNEQFF
few	TRBJ1-6	TRBV18	.	TGTGCCAGCTCACCATTGGGAGCGGGTGAAGTAGGATCACCCCTCCACTTT	CASSPLGAGEVGSPLHF